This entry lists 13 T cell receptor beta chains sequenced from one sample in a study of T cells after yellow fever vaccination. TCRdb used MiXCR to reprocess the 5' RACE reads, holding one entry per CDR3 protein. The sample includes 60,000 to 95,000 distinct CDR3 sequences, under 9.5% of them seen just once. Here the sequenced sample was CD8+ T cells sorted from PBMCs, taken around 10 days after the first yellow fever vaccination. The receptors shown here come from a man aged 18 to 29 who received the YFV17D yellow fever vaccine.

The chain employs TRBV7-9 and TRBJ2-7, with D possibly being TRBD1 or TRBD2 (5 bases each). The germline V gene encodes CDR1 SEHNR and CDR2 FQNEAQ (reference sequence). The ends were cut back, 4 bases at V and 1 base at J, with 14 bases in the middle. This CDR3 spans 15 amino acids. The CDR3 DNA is TGTGCCAGCAGCTCTGGAATGGGGGAGTCCTACGAGCAGTACTTC. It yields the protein CASSSGMGESYEQYF.

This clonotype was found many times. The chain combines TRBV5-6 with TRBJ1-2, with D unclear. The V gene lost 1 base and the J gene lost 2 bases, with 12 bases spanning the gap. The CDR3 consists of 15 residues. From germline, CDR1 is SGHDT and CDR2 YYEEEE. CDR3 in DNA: TGTGCCAGCAGCTTGCCTTCGACGGGCAACTATGGCTACACCTTC. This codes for CASSLPSTGNYGYTF.

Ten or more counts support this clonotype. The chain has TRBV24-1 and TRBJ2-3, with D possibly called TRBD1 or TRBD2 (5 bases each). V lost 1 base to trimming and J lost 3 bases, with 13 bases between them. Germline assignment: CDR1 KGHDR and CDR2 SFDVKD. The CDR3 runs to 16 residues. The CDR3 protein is CATSDFEGLSTDTQYF. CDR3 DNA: TGTGCCACCAGTGATTTCGAGGGGCTTTCAACAGATACGCAGTATTTT.

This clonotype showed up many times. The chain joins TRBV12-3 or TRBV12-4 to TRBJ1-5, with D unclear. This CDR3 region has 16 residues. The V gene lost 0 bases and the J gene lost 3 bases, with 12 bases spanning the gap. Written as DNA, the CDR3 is TGTGCCAGCAGTTTAGCGCCTCCGGGATCCAATCAGCCCCAGCATTTT. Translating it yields CASSLAPPGSNQPQHF.

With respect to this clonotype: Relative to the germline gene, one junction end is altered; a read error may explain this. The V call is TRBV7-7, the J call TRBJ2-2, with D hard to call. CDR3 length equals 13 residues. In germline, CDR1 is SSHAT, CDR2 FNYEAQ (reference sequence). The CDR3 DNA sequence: TGTGCTAGCAGCTTAATTGGCACCGGGGAGCTGTTTTTT. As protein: CASSLIGTGELFF.

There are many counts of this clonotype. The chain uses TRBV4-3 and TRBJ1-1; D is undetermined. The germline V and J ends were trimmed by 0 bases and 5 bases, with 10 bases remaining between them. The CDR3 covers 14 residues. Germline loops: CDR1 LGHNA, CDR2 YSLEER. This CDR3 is CASSQDPVGTEAFF. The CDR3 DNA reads TGCGCCAGCAGCCAAGACCCAGTGGGTACTGAAGCTTTCTTT.

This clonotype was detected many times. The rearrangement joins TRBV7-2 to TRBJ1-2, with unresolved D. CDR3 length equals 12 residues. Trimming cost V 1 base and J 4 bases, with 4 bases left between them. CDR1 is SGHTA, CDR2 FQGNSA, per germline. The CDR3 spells CASSLGSYGYTF. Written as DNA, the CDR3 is TGTGCCAGCAGCTTAGGCAGCTATGGCTACACCTTC.

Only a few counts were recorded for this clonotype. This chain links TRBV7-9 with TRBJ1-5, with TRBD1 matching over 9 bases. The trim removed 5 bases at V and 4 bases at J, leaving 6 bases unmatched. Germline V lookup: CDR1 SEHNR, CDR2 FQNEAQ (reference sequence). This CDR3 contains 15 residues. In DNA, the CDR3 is TGTGCCAGCAGCCCCGGGACAGGGAAAAATCAGCCCCAGCATTTT. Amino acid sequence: CASSPGTGKNQPQHF.

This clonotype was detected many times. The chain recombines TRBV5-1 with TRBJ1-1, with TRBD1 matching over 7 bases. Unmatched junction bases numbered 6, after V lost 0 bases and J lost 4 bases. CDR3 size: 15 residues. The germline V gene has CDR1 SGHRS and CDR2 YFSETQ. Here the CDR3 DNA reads TGCGCCAGCAGCTTGGGGAGGGGGCTAGGCACTGAAGCTTTCTTT. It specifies CASSLGRGLGTEAFF.

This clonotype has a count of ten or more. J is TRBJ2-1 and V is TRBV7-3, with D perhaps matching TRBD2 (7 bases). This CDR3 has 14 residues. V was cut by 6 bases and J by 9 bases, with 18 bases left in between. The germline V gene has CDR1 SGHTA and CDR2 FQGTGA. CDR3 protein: CASSFSGGGFEQFF. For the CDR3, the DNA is TGTGCCAGCAGTTTCTCGGGGGGCGGGTTTGAGCAGTTCTTC.

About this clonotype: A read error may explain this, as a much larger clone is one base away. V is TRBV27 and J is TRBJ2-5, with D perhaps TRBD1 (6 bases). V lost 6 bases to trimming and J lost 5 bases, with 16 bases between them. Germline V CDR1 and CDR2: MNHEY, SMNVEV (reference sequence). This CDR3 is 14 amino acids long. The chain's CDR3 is CASRYQGIHETQYF. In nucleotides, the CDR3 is TGTGCCAGCAGATACCAGGGGATCCACGAGACCCAGTACTTC.

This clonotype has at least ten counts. The CDR3 sequence: CASSPVFYNEQFF. CDR3 sequence (DNA): TGTGCCAGCAGCCCAGTCTTCTACAATGAGCAGTTCTTC. The chain combines TRBV5-8 with TRBJ2-1; D is unresolved. Germline lookup yields CDR1 SGHTS and CDR2 YDEGEE. The CDR3 spans 13 residues. V shed 4 bases and J shed 3 bases, with 8 bases lying between them. Full variable domain (outside the CDR3, taken from reference TRBV5-8 and TRBJ2-1): EAGVTQSPTHLIKTRGQQATLRCSPISGHTSVYWYQQALGLGLQFLLWYDEGEERNRGNFPPRFSGRQFPNYSSELNVNALELEDSALYLCASSPVFYNEQFFGPGTRLTVL.

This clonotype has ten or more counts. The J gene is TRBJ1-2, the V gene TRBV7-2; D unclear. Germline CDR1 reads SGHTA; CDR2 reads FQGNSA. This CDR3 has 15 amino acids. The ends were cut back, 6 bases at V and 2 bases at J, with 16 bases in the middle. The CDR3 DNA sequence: TGTGCCAGCAGGTCATCCCCGGGCTTCAACTATGGCTACACCTTC. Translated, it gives CASRSSPGFNYGYTF. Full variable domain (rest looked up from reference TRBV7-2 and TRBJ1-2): GAGVSQSPSNKVTEKGKDVELRCDPISGHTALYWYRQSLGQGLEFLIYFQGNSAPDKSGLPSDRFSAERTGGSVSTLTIQRTQQEDSAVYLCASRSSPGFNYGYTFGSGTRLTVV.